These 25 T cell receptor beta chains came from one sample sequenced in a study of neurological immune-mediated disorders. TCRdb called the 5' RACE reads again in MiXCR, with one record for every CDR3 protein. The sample consists of approximately 30,000 distinct CDR3 sequences, about an eighth of them appearing once. Time point of the sample: longitudinal time-point 2. Source material: PBMCs. Every receptor here comes from a woman aged 40 to 50 in good health.

The genes are TRBV12-3 or TRBV12-4 and TRBJ2-1; unclear D gene. The CDR3 has 13 residues. The V gene lost 10 bases and the J gene lost 8 bases, with 18 bases spanning the gap. The CDR3, as DNA: TGTGCCACCGAGGACCATAGCACGGATGAGCAGTTCTTC. This encodes CATEDHSTDEQFF.

To note about this clonotype: Germline and junction disagree at one end, which may indicate a read error. The chain carries TRBV20-1 and TRBJ2-1; D unclear. The CDR3 covers 17 residues. Germline values: CDR1 DFQATT, CDR2 SNEGSKA (reference sequence). Here the CDR3 reads CSAGDYKASEPYNEQFF. The CDR3 DNA is TGCAGTGCTGGAGATTACAAGGCCTCGGAGCCCTACAATGAGCAGTTCTTC.

This clonotype was recorded many times. V is TRBV4-3 and J is TRBJ2-7; unclear D gene. CDR1 LGHNA and CDR2 YSLEER come from the germline V gene. The CDR3 length is 14 residues. Trimming removed 1 base from V and 1 base from J, with 8 bases in between. The CDR3: CASSQGEGSYEQYF. Written as DNA, the CDR3 is TGCGCCAGCAGCCAAGGGGAAGGGTCCTACGAGCAGTACTTC.

This clonotype has ten or more counts. V gene TRBV7-2 combines with J gene TRBJ2-1; 7 bases map to TRBD2. Germline CDR1 reads SGHTA; CDR2 reads FQGNSA. With V trimmed by 3 bases and J by 10 bases, 6 bases remained unmatched. This CDR3 contains 13 residues. The CDR3, as DNA: TGTGCCAGCAGCTTCGGACTAGGCCGAGAGCAGTTCTTC. Translated: CASSFGLGREQFF.

This clonotype occurred many times. This rearrangement joins TRBV20-1 to TRBJ2-1, with 10 bases fitting TRBD2. The CDR3 is 20 residues long. J gave up 0 bases and V 1 base, and 15 bases lay outside the gene matches. The germline CDR1 and CDR2 sequences are DFQATT and SNEGSKA (reference sequence). The CDR3 sequence: CSARGTRLSGGASSYNEQFF. DNA of the CDR3: TGCAGTGCTAGAGGGACACGACTAAGCGGGGGGGCGAGCTCCTACAATGAGCAGTTCTTC.

The DNA of the CDR3 is TGTGCCAGCAGGTGGATATGGCGGGAGACCCAGTACTTC. Amino acid sequence: CASRWIWRETQYF. The rearrangement joins TRBV4-2 to TRBJ2-5; D remains ambiguous. The CDR3 is 13 amino acids. Trimming pared 6 bases from V and 5 bases from J, leaving 13 bases between. Germline CDR1 is LGHNA and CDR2 is YNFKEQ.

The table lists this clonotype with many counts. The chain carries TRBV7-8 and TRBJ1-5, with D unclear. The CDR3 runs to 15 residues. Trimming shortened V by 6 bases and J by 3 bases, and 15 bases separated the two germline ends. The germline CDR1 and CDR2 sequences are SGHVS and FQNEAQ. The CDR3 DNA follows: TGTGCCAGCAGTTGGCGAGATTCATACAATCAGCCCCAGCATTTT. This translates into CASSWRDSYNQPQHF. The full variable domain, with the rest looked up from reference TRBV7-8 and TRBJ1-5, is GAGVSQSPRYKVAKRGQDVALRCDPISGHVSLFWYQQALGQGPEFLTYFQNEAQLDKSGLPSDRFFAERPEGSVSTLKIQRTQQEDSAVYLCASSWRDSYNQPQHFGDGTRLSIL.

This clonotype came up many times. The genes are TRBV9 and TRBJ1-3, with D possibly matching TRBD1 (6 bases). Germline values: CDR1 SGDLS, CDR2 YYNGEE. The CDR3 sequence is 16 residues long. V lost 3 bases to trimming and J lost 1 base, with 14 bases between them. For the CDR3, the DNA is TGTGCCAGCAGCGGCACGATAGGGGGATCTGGAAACACCATATATTTT. Its translation: CASSGTIGGSGNTIYF.

In its sample, this clonotype was seen many times. The gene calls are TRBV5-1 and TRBJ1-2; D remains unclear. Trimming shortened V by 1 base and J by 1 base, and 5 bases separated the two germline ends. CDR3 length: 13 residues. Germline-derived CDR1 and CDR2 are SGHRS and YFSETQ. DNA of the CDR3: TGCGCCAGCAGCTTGAGCAGTAACTATGGCTACACCTTC. It yields the protein CASSLSSNYGYTF.

Details on this clonotype: Given a much more abundant clone one base away, this may be a read error. The chain links TRBV5-5 to TRBJ1-1, with D hard to call. The germline gives CDR1 SGHKS, CDR2 YYEKEE (reference sequence). The CDR3 runs to 12 residues. The V gene lost 1 base and the J gene lost 8 bases, with 9 bases spanning the gap. The DNA of the CDR3 is TGTGCCAGCAGCTTGCGGAAGGAGGAAGCTTTCTTT. Translation: CASSLRKEEAFF.

This clonotype has just a few counts. This chain joins TRBV30 and TRBJ2-7, with 10 positions matching TRBD2. The germline V gene has CDR1 GTSNPN and CDR2 SVGIG (reference sequence). CDR3 size: 15 residues. J was trimmed by 0 bases and V by 2 bases; bases with no gene match: 4. The CDR3: CAWSPLAGVSYEQYF. The DNA of the CDR3 is TGTGCCTGGAGTCCTCTAGCGGGAGTCTCCTACGAGCAGTACTTC.

By frequency in the sample, this clonotype is medium-sized. The chain joins TRBV20-1 to TRBJ2-7, with D perhaps TRBD2 (5 bases). V lost 6 bases and J 3 bases, leaving 12 bases between the germline ends. Per the germline V gene, CDR1 is DFQATT and CDR2 is SNEGSKA (reference sequence). CDR3 size: 12 residues. The CDR3 region is CSARTGVYEQYF. The CDR3, as DNA: TGCAGTGCCCGGACTGGAGTCTACGAGCAGTACTTC.

This clonotype has ten or more counts. This sequence joins TRBV6-2 or TRBV6-3 and TRBJ2-7; D remains ambiguous. CDR3 length: 12 amino acids. Trimming shortened V by 2 bases and J by 3 bases, and 5 bases separated the two germline ends. CDR1 is MNHEY and CDR2 is SVGEGT in the germline V gene. The CDR3 bases are TGTGCCAGCAGTTACACCTACTACGAGCAGTACTTC. This codes for CASSYTYYEQYF.

Ten or more counts support this clonotype. The chain couples TRBV6-5 to TRBJ1-1; 9 bases align to TRBD1. Germline CDR1 and CDR2: MNHEY and SVGAGI. The CDR3 is made up of 15 amino acids. Trimming removed 6 bases from V and 5 bases from J; junction bases left unmatched: 10. CDR3 residues: CASSPGTGPVTEAFF. CDR3 coding DNA: TGTGCCAGCAGCCCTGGGACAGGGCCCGTTACTGAAGCTTTCTTT.

Regarding this clonotype: A clone one base away is much larger, so this may be a read error. The V gene is TRBV7-7, the J gene TRBJ2-2; 7 bases align to TRBD2. Germline V CDR1 and CDR2: SSHAT, FNYEAQ (reference sequence). This CDR3 is built from 13 residues. As DNA, the CDR3 is TGTGTCAGCAGCCCCGGGGGAGGGAGAGAGCTGTTTTTT. Translation: CVSSPGGGRELFF.

Comment on this clonotype: Given a much more abundant clone one base away, this may be a read error. This chain uses TRBV5-1 with TRBJ2-3; TRBD2 matches 8 bases. V lost 2 bases to trimming and J lost 8 bases; unmatched junction nucleotides: 10. CDR3 size: 15 residues. Germline V gene lookup returns CDR1 SGHRS and CDR2 YFSETQ. The CDR3 DNA reads as TGCGCCAGCAGCTTAGAAGCGGGAGTGCCGGGTACGCAGTATTTT. Its translation: CASSLEAGVPGTQYF.

Turning to this clonotype: The conserved phenylalanine or tryptophan normally closing the CDR3 is absent here, so this likely arose from a read error. The rearrangement joins TRBV6-2 or TRBV6-3 to TRBJ2-7; D is unresolved. The CDR3 extends over 11 amino acids. Germline CDR1 and CDR2: MNHEY and SVGEGT. Written as DNA, the CDR3 is TGTGCCTGCAGTTACTCGAGGGAGCAGTACCTC. It yields the protein CACSYSREQYL.

By sample fraction, this clonotype is medium-sized. The CDR3: CASRSSDYEQYF. The DNA for the CDR3 is TGCGCCAGCCGCTCGTCGGACTACGAGCAGTACTTC. The V and J genes are TRBV5-1 and TRBJ2-7, with D uncertain. The CDR3 covers 12 residues. Looked up from germline, CDR1 is SGHRS and CDR2 is YFSETQ. The V gene lost 7 bases and the J gene lost 3 bases, with 11 bases spanning the gap. The variable domain in full, with the rest retrieved from reference TRBV5-1 and TRBJ2-7, is KAGVTQTPRYLIKTRGQQVTLSCSPISGHRSVSWYQQTPGQGLQFLFEYFSETQRNKGNFPGRFSGRQFSNSRSEMNVSTLELGDSALYLCASRSSDYEQYFGPGTRLTVT.

This clonotype was counted between two and nine times. The chain is built from TRBV11-2 and TRBJ2-5, with D unresolved. The germline V gene encodes CDR1 SGHAT and CDR2 FQNNGV. The CDR3 loop spans 15 amino acids. Trimming stripped 5 bases from V and 2 bases from J, with 15 bases between. In DNA, the CDR3 is TGTGCCAGCAGCCACAATTCAGCGTCTCAAGAGACCCAGTACTTC. Protein: CASSHNSASQETQYF.

This clonotype was detected ten times or more. V usage is TRBV7-9 and J usage is TRBJ1-1, with TRBD1 as a possible D gene (5 bases). The CDR3 runs to 14 residues. Trimming shortened V by 1 base and J by 3 bases, and 9 bases separated the two germline ends. Germline-derived CDR1 and CDR2 are SEHNR and FQNEAQ (reference sequence). CDR3 protein: CASSLGQGYTEAFF. In nucleotides, the CDR3 is TGTGCCAGCAGCTTAGGGCAGGGATACACTGAAGCTTTCTTT.

Note on this clonotype: One end of the junction does not line up with germline, which may come from a read error. The chain is built from TRBV25-1 and TRBJ2-1; 7 positions agree with TRBD1. The V gene's germline CDR1 is MGHDK and CDR2 SYGVNS. The CDR3 totals 17 residues. CDR3 sequence reads: CASSVPYRGSTYNEQFF. DNA of the CDR3: TGTGCCAGCAGTGTTCCCTACAGGGGTTCCACCTACAATGAACAGTTCTTC.

This clonotype appeared many times. The chain carries TRBV10-2 and TRBJ2-3; TRBD1 matches 7 bases. The V gene end was trimmed by 7 bases and the J gene end by 2 bases; junction bases not matched to a gene: 6. Germline lookup yields CDR1 WSHSY and CDR2 SAAADI. This CDR3 contains 14 residues. The chain's CDR3 is CASKGAQPTDTQYF. The CDR3 coding sequence is TGCGCCAGCAAGGGGGCTCAACCCACAGATACGCAGTATTTT.

In its sample, this clonotype was seen many times. This sequence joins TRBV5-1 and TRBJ1-1; the D is unclear. CDR1 is SGHRS and CDR2 is YFSETQ in the germline V gene. CDR3 length: 14 amino acids. The V end lost 0 bases, the J end lost 0 bases, and 6 bases lay between the germline ends. CDR3 sequence: CASSLGGMNTEAFF. Here the CDR3 DNA reads TGCGCCAGCAGCTTGGGAGGGATGAACACTGAAGCTTTCTTT.

At least ten counts were recorded for this clonotype. This chain links TRBV6-2 or TRBV6-3 with TRBJ1-5, with unresolved D. V was trimmed by 2 bases and J by 1 base, leaving 12 bases between them. This CDR3 spans 16 amino acids. From germline, CDR1 is MNHEY and CDR2 SVGEGT. As DNA, the CDR3 is TGTGCCAGCAGTTACCCGGGAGGTGTGAGCAATCAGCCCCAGCATTTT. Its protein product is CASSYPGGVSNQPQHF.

This clonotype was recorded many times. The chain employs TRBV20-1 and TRBJ2-5; perhaps TRBD2 as D (6 bases). Trimming pared 5 bases from V and 6 bases from J, leaving 19 bases between. CDR1 DFQATT and CDR2 SNEGSKA come from the germline V gene (reference sequence). The CDR3 runs 14 residues. Here the CDR3 reads CSAEPGQGGKTQYF. As DNA, the CDR3 is TGCAGTGCTGAACCGGGGCAGGGCGGGAAGACCCAGTACTTC.